Reported below is one TCR beta chain. The antigen remains unidentified. The data were taken from a study of blood T cells in healthy people across ages. Study conclusions and caveats: Estimates based on one million T cells were treated as lower bounds.

Each donor supplied roughly 9 milliliters of peripheral blood. CDR3 length: 16 amino acids. The J segment lost 0 bases and the V segment lost 3 bases, leaving 5 bases of the junction unmatched. Combining a sample-barcoded 5' primer with a J-beta primer mix, a second PCR ran for roughly 7 to 11 cycles. Carrying 12 random nucleotides, a template-switch adaptor labeled each individual cDNA molecule. Every sample produced at least 2.5 million CDR3-containing paired-end reads. TCRdb used MiXCR to reprocess the 5' RACE reads, holding one entry per CDR3 protein. The sample has about 320,000 distinct CDR3 sequences, roughly 26% seen once.

This TCR was recovered from a woman in her 70s in good health. The source material was blood. The gene calls are TRBV12-3 or TRBV12-4 and TRBJ2-5; 9 bases are shared with TRBD2. As DNA, the CDR3 is TGTGCCAGCAGTTTGTATGCTAGCGGGGACCAAGAGACCCAGTACTTC. It encodes CASSLYASGDQETQYF.